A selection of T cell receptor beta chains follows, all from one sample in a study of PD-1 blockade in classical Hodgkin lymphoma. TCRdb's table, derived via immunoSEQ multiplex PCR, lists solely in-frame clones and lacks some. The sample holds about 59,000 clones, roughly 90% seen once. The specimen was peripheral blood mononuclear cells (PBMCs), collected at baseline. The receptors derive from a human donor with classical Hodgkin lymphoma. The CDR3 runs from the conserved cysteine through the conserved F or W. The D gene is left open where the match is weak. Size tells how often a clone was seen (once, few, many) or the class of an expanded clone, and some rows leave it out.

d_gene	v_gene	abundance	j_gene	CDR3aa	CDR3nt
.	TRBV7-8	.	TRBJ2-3	CASSSLGSGSTDTQYF	TGTGCCAGCAGCTCCCTCGGGAGCGGTAGCACAGATACGCAGTATTTT
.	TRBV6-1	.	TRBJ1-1	CASSVGEAEAFF	TGTGCCAGCAGTGTTGGGGAGGCTGAAGCTTTCTTT
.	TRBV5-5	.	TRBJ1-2	CASSLVTDGYTF	TGTGCCAGCAGCTTGGTGACAGATGGCTACACCTTC
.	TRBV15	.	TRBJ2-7	CATSRERGPIYRPYEQYF	TGTGCCACCAGCAGAGAGAGGGGACCAATCTATAGGCCCTACGAGCAGTACTTC
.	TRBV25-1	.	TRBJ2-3	CASSGFGTHTDTQYF	TGTGCCAGCAGTGGATTCGGGACCCACACAGATACGCAGTATTTT
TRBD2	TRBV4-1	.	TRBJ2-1	CASSQVPSGYYNEQFF	TGCGCCAGCAGCCAAGTTCCTAGCGGGTACTACAATGAGCAGTTCTTC
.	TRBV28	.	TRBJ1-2	CASRTAGSPNYGYTF	TGTGCCAGCCGTACCGCGGGCAGTCCTAACTATGGCTACACCTTC
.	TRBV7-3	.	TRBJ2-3	CASSYDWGDTQYF	TGTGCCAGCAGCTACGATTGGGGGGATACGCAGTATTTT
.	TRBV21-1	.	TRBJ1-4	CASSKGQEFREKLFF	TGTGCCAGCAGCAAAGGGCAGGAGTTTAGGGAAAAACTGTTTTTT
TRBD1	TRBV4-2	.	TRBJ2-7	CASSGHRGRDEQYF	TGTGCCAGCAGCGGTCACAGGGGGCGCGACGAGCAGTACTTC
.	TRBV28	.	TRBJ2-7	CASRRSTGTTYEQYF	TGTGCCAGCAGAAGGTCCACGGGAACCACCTACGAGCAGTACTTC
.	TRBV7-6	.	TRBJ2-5	CASSGLGTSQETQYF	TGTGCCAGCAGCGGGCTTGGAACCTCCCAAGAGACCCAGTACTTC
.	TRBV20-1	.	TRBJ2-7	CSASTYEQYF	TGCAGTGCTAGTACCTACGAGCAGTACTTC
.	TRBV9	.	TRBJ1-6	CASSHGAGSKLTLYSPLHF	TGTGCCAGCAGCCACGGCGCAGGGTCAAAATTAACGTTATATTCACCCCTCCACTTT
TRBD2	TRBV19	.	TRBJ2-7	CASSIGIVGTGTSSYEQYF	TGTGCCAGTAGTATAGGAATCGTCGGGACCGGGACTAGCTCCTACGAGCAGTACTTC
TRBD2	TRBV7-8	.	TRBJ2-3	CASSPLAPSGSGDTQYF	TGTGCCAGCAGCCCACTGGCCCCTAGCGGGAGTGGAGATACGCAGTATTTT
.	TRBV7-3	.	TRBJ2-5	CASSFFRETQYF	TGTGCCAGCAGCTTCTTTAGGGAGACCCAGTACTTC
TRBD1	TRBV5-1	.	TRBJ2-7	CASSWTGGGGYEQYF	TGCGCCAGCAGCTGGACAGGGGGAGGGGGATACGAGCAGTACTTC
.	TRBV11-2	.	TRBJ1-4	CASSPVLGATNEKLFF	TGTGCCAGCAGCCCCGTCTTGGGTGCAACTAATGAAAAACTGTTTTTT
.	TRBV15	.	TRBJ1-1	CATSRDQAGIAFF	TGTGCCACCAGCAGAGATCAGGCAGGGATAGCTTTCTTT
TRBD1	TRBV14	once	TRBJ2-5	CASSQFTTGTGGETQYF	TGTGCCAGCAGCCAATTCACTACCGGGACAGGGGGGGAGACCCAGTACTTC
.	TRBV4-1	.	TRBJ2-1	CASSQDFRGLVGNEQFF	TGCGCCAGCAGCCAAGATTTCCGAGGGCTAGTTGGCAATGAGCAGTTCTTC
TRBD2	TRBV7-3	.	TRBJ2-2	CASSLTAGGKTGELFF	TGTGCCAGCAGCTTAACGGCGGGAGGGAAGACCGGGGAGCTGTTTTTT
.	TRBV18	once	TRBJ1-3	CASSPQTASSGNTIYF	TGTGCCAGCTCACCGCAGACAGCCAGCTCTGGAAACACCATATATTTT
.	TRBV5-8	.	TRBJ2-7	CASSPTFGGSYEQYF	TGTGCCAGCAGCCCGACCTTCGGTGGGTCCTACGAGCAGTACTTC
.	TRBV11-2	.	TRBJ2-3	CASSPGREGTDTQYF	TGTGCCAGCAGCCCGGGGCGTGAGGGGACAGATACGCAGTATTTT
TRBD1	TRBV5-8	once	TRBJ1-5	CASSRGQGEGQPQHF	TGTGCCAGCAGCCGTGGACAGGGAGAGGGGCAGCCCCAGCATTTT
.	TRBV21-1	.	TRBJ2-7	CASSKGGLAGSYEQYF	TGTGCCAGCAGCAAAGGAGGACTAGCGGGGTCATACGAGCAGTACTTC
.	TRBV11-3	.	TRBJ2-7	CASSLEVGDEQYF	TGTGCCAGCAGCTTAGAGGTAGGGGACGAGCAGTACTTC
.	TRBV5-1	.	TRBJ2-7	CASSLGGSPYEQYF	TGCGCCAGCAGCTTGGGAGGAAGCCCCTACGAGCAGTACTTC
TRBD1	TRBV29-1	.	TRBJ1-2	CSVYRGQGYTF	TGCAGCGTATACAGGGGGCAAGGCTACACCTTC
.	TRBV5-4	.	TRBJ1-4	CASSLDSLGEKLFF	TGTGCCAGCAGCTTGGACAGTCTCGGGGAAAAACTGTTTTTT
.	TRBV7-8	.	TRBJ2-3	CASRVEGDTQYF	TGTGCCAGCAGAGTGGAGGGAGATACGCAGTATTTT
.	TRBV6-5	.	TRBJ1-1	CASSDGPEAFF	TGTGCCAGCAGTGATGGCCCTGAAGCTTTCTTT
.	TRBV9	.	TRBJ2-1	CASSVTSSYNEQFF	TGTGCCAGCAGCGTAACGAGCTCCTACAATGAGCAGTTCTTC
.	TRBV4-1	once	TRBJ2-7	CASSQDPGLTPYEQYF	TGCGCCAGCAGCCAAGATCCGGGGCTAACCCCCTACGAGCAGTACTTC
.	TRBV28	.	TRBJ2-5	CASSRTDQETQYF	TGTGCCAGCAGCCGGACGGATCAAGAGACCCAGTACTTC
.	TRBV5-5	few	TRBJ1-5	CASSLGGYSNQPQHF	TGTGCCAGCAGCTTGGGGGGGTATAGCAATCAGCCCCAGCATTTT
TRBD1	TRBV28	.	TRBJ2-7	CASRGTGVGSYEQYF	TGTGCCAGCAGGGGGACAGGGGTTGGCTCCTACGAGCAGTACTTC
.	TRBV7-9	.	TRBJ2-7	CASSLAYDEQYF	TGTGCCAGCAGCTTAGCCTATGACGAGCAGTACTTC
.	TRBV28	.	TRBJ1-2	CASSLSENYGYTF	TGTGCCAGCAGTTTATCCGAAAACTATGGCTACACCTTC
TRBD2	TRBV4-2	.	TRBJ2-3	CASSQGPSGASTDTQYF	TGTGCCAGCAGCCAAGGTCCCAGCGGGGCTAGCACAGATACGCAGTATTTT
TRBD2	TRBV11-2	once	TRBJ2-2	CASSFWTSGGINTGELFF	TGTGCCAGCAGCTTTTGGACTAGCGGGGGTATCAACACCGGGGAGCTGTTTTTT
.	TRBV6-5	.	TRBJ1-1	CASSYTAGEAFF	TGTGCCAGCAGTTACACGGCCGGTGAAGCTTTCTTT
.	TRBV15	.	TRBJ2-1	CATSARGNSYNEQFF	TGTGCCACCAGCGCACGGGGGAACTCCTACAATGAGCAGTTCTTC
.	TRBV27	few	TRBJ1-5	CASSLGRGGWNQPQHF	TGTGCCAGCAGTTTGGGCAGGGGCGGGTGGAATCAGCCCCAGCATTTT
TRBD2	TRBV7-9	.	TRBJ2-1	CASSLVIAGVNEQFF	TGTGCCAGCAGCTTAGTAATAGCGGGGGTAAATGAGCAGTTCTTC
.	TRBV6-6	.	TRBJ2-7	CATAGTFLTYEQYF	TGTGCCACCGCGGGGACTTTTTTAACCTACGAGCAGTACTTC
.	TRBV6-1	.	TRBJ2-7	CASRYINEQYF	TGTGCCAGCAGATACATAAACGAGCAGTACTTC
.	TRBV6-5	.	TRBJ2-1	CAAARDRTYNEQFF	TGTGCCGCAGCCCGGGACCGCACTTACAATGAGCAGTTCTTC
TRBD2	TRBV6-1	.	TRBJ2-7	CASSEIASGPYEQYF	TGTGCCAGCAGTGAAATAGCTAGCGGACCTTACGAGCAGTACTTC
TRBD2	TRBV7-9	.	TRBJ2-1	CASSHGSGSLLNEQFF	TGTGCCAGCAGCCATGGCAGCGGGAGTCTACTTAATGAGCAGTTCTTC
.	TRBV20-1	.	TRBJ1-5	CMLQPQHF	TGCATGCTTCAGCCCCAGCATTTT
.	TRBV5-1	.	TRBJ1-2	CASSLDRYGYTF	TGCGCCAGCAGCCTGGACCGCTATGGCTACACCTTC
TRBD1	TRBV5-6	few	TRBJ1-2	CASSSVRTGEKYGYTF	TGTGCCAGCAGTTCCGTGCGGACAGGGGAAAAGTATGGCTACACCTTC
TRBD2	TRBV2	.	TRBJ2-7	CASSTGTSGGPLYEQYF	TGTGCCAGCAGTACCGGGACTAGCGGGGGGCCACTCTACGAGCAGTACTTC
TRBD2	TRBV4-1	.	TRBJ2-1	CASSRWSPGTSGRADNEQFF	TGCGCCAGCAGCCGCTGGTCTCCGGGTACTAGCGGGAGGGCCGACAATGAGCAGTTCTTC
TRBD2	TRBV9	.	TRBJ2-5	CASSASGSTETQYF	TGTGCCAGCAGCGCCAGCGGGAGCACAGAGACCCAGTACTTC
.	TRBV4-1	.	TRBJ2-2	CASSPTGSEGELFF	TGCGCCAGCAGCCCAACCGGGTCTGAGGGGGAGCTGTTTTTT
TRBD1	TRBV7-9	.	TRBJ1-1	CASSLGSGTGNTEAFF	TGTGCCAGCAGCTTAGGATCCGGGACAGGGAACACTGAAGCTTTCTTT